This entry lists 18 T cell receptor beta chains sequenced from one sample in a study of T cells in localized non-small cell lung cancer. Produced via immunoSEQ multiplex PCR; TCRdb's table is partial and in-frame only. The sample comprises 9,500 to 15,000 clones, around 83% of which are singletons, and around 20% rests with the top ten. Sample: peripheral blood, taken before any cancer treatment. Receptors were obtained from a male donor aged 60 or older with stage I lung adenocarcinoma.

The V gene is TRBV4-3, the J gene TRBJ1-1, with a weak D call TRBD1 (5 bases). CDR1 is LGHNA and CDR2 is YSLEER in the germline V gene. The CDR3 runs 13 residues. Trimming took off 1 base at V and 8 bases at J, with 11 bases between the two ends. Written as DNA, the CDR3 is TGCGCCAGCAGCCAAGGGGGGTCCCGGGAAGCTTTCTTT. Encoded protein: CASSQGGSREAFF.

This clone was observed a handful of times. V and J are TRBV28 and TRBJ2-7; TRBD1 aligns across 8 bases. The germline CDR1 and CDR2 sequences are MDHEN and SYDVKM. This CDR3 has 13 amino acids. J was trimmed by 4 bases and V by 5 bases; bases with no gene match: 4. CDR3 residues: CASSPTGGYEQYF. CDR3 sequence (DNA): TGTGCCAGCAGTCCCACAGGGGGATACGAGCAGTACTTC. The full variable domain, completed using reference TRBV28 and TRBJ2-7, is DVKVTQSSRYLVKRTGEKVFLECVQDMDHENMFWYRQDPGLGLRLIYFSYDVKMKEKGDIPEGYSVSREKKERFSLILESASTNQTSMYLCASSPTGGYEQYFGPGTRLTVT.

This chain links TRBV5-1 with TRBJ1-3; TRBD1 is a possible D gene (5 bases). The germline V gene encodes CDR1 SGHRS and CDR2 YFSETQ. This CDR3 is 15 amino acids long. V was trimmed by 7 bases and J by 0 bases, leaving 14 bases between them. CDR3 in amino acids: CASSKEQGSGNTIYF. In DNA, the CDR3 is TGCGCCAGCTCCAAGGAGCAGGGCTCTGGAAACACCATATATTTT. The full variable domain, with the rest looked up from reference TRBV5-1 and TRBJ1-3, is KAGVTQTPRYLIKTRGQQVTLSCSPISGHRSVSWYQQTPGQGLQFLFEYFSETQRNKGNFPGRFSGRQFSNSRSEMNVSTLELGDSALYLCASSKEQGSGNTIYFGEGSWLTVV.

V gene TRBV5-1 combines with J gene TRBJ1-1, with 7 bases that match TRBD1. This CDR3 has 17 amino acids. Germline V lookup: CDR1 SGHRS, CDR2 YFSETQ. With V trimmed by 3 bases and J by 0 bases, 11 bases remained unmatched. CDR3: CASSWGNRGTMNTEAFF. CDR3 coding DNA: TGCGCCAGCAGCTGGGGAAACAGGGGAACCATGAACACTGAAGCTTTCTTT. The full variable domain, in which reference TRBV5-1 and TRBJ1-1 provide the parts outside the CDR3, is KAGVTQTPRYLIKTRGQQVTLSCSPISGHRSVSWYQQTPGQGLQFLFEYFSETQRNKGNFPGRFSGRQFSNSRSEMNVSTLELGDSALYLCASSWGNRGTMNTEAFFGQGTRLTVV.

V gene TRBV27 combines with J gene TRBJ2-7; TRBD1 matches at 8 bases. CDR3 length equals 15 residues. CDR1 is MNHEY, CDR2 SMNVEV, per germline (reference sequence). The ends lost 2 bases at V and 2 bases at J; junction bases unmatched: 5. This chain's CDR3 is CASSLGQGSPYEQYF. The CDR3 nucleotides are TGTGCCAGCAGTTTAGGACAGGGAAGTCCCTACGAGCAGTACTTC.

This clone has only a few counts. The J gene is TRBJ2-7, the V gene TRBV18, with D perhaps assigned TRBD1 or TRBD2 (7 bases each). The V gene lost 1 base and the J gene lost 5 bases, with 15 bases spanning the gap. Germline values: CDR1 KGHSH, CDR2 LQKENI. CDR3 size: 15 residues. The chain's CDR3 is CASSPQGGGYHEQYF. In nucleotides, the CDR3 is TGTGCCAGCTCACCACAGGGAGGGGGCTATCACGAGCAGTACTTC.

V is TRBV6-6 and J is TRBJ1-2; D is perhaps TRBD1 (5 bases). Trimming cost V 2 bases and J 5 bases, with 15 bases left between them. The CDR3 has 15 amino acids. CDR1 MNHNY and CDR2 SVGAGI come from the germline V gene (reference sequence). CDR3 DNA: TGTGCCAGCAGTTACGGCGCAGGGTCCTCTTATGGCTACACCTTC. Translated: CASSYGAGSSYGYTF.

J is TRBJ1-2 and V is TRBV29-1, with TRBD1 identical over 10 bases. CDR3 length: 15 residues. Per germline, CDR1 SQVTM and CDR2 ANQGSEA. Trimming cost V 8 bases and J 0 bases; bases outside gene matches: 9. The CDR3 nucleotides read TGCAGCACGGGACAGGGGTCAGGAGCTAACTATGGCTACACCTTC. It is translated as CSTGQGSGANYGYTF. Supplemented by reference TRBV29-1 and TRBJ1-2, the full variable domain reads SAVISQKPSRDICQRGTSLTIQCQVDSQVTMMFWYRQQPGQSLTLIATANQGSEATYESGFVIDKFPISRPNLTFSTLTVSNMSPEDSSIYLCSTGQGSGANYGYTFGSGTRLTVV.

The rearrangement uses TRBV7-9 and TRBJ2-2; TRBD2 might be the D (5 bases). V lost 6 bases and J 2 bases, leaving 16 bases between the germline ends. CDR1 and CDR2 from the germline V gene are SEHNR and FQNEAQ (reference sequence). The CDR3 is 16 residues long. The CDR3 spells CASRPRYRENTGELFF. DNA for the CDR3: TGTGCCAGCAGACCCCGTTACCGGGAAAACACCGGGGAGCTGTTTTTT.

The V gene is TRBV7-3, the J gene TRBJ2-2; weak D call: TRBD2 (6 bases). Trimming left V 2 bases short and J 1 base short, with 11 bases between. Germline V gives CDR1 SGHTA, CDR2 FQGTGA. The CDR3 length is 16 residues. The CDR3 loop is CASSLGVAVNTGELFF. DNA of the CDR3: TGTGCCAGCAGCTTAGGGGTAGCGGTGAACACCGGGGAGCTGTTTTTT.

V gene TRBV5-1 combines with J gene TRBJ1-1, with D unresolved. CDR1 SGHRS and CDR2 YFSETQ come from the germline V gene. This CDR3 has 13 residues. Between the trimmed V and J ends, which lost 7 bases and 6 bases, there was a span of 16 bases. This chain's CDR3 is CASRLFSRSEAFF. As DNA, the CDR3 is TGCGCCAGCCGACTTTTTAGCCGATCTGAAGCTTTCTTT.

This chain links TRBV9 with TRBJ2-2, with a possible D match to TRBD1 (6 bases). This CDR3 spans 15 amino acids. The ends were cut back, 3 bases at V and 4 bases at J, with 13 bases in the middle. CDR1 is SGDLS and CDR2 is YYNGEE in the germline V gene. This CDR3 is CASSANIQGTGELFF. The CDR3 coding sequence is TGTGCCAGCAGCGCGAACATACAGGGCACCGGGGAGCTGTTTTTT.

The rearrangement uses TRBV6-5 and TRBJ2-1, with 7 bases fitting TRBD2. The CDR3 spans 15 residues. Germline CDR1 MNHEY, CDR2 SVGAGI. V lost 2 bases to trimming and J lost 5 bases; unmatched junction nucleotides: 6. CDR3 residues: CASSYRRLADNEQFF. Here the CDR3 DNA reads TGTGCCAGCAGTTACCGACGGCTAGCGGACAATGAGCAGTTCTTC.

CDR3 DNA: TGTGCCAGCCGACCGCTCGGGACTCCCTATGGCTACACCTTC. It yields the protein CASRPLGTPYGYTF. This chain connects TRBV6-5 to TRBJ1-2; tentatively, D is TRBD1 (5 bases). Between the trimmed V and J ends, which lost 8 bases and 4 bases, there was a span of 17 bases. The CDR3 runs to 14 residues. CDR1 MNHEY and CDR2 SVGAGI come from the germline V gene.

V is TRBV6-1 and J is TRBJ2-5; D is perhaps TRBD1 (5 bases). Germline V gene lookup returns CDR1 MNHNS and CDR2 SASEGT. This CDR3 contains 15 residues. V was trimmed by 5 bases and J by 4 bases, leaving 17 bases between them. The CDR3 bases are TGTGCCAGCAGTTTACTCCCAGGGTCAGGAGAGACCCAGTACTTC. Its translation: CASSLLPGSGETQYF.

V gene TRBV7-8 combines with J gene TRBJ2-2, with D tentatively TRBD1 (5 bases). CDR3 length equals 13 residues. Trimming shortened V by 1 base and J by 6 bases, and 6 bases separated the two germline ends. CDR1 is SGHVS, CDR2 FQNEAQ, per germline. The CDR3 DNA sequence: TGTGCCAGCAGCTTAGTCAGGGCCGGGGAGCTGTTTTTT. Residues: CASSLVRAGELFF.

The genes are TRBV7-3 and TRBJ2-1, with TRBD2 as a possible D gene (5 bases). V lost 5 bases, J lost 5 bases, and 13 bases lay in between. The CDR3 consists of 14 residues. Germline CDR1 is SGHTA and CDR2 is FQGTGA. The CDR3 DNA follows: TGTGCCAGCAGCCGGAGCGGAGGTAACAATGAGCAGTTCTTC. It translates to CASSRSGGNNEQFF.

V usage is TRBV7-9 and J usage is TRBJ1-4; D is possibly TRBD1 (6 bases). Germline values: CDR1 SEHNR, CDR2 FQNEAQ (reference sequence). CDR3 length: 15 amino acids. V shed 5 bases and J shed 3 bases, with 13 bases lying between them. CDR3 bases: TGTGCCAGCAGCCCTACCGGGGGCTCTAATGAAAAACTGTTTTTT. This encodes CASSPTGGSNEKLFF.